The next 12 T cell receptor beta chains were all read from a single sample in a study (dated by TCRdb to 2014 to 2015). Cells that were CD4+CD25+CD127-/low were isolated as Tregs. Preparation of the library involved 5' RACE. The sequencing machine was an Illumina MiSeq. In-frame beta chains were kept once TCRdb had trimmed the public reads at Q25 with fastp and called clones with MiXCR. Here each entry gathers all rows of one CDR3 protein and keeps the most common genes and DNA. Across this sample there are 34,000 or so distinct CDR3 sequences, with 25% to 30% seen only once. The ten largest clonotypes hold approximately 2.2% of the sample. Sequencing used tumor-infiltrating Tregs sorted from the breast tumor. Receptors were obtained from a female donor with breast cancer.

This chain uses TRBV29-1 with TRBJ1-2; tentative D call: TRBD1 (5 bases). The CDR3 loop spans 17 amino acids. Per germline, CDR1 SQVTM and CDR2 ANQGSEA. Trimming cost V 7 bases and J 1 base, with 25 bases left between them. This CDR3 is CSGWGDLDGSLNYGYTF. CDR3 in DNA: TGCAGCGGGTGGGGCGATTTGGACGGAAGCCTTAACTATGGCTACACCTTC.

CDR3 region: CASSPGENSNQPQHF. The DNA for the CDR3 is TGTGCCAGCAGCCCCGGAGAAAATAGCAATCAGCCCCAGCATTTT. This chain links TRBV5-5 with TRBJ1-5; no clear D. The CDR3 loop spans 15 amino acids. V was trimmed by 4 bases and J by 0 bases, leaving 11 bases between them. CDR1 SGHKS and CDR2 YYEKEE come from the germline V gene (reference sequence).

This clonotype was recorded a few times. This may be a read error: a much more frequent sequence differs by one nucleotide. This sequence joins TRBV24-1 and TRBJ2-1; no clear D. CDR1 is KGHDR, CDR2 SFDVKD, per germline. The CDR3 is 16 amino acids. DNA for the CDR3: TGTGCCACCAGTGACGCTATTGGAAGCTCCTACAATAAGCAGTTCTTC. Encoded protein: CATSDAIGSSYNKQFF.

In its sample, this clonotype was seen many times. This chain uses TRBV5-6 with TRBJ2-7; D remains ambiguous. The CDR3 is made up of 13 amino acids. V lost 0 bases, J lost 5 bases, and 9 bases lay in between. Germline lookup yields CDR1 SGHDT and CDR2 YYEEEE. In DNA form, the CDR3 reads TGTGCCAGCAGCTTGGGAGTTGGGGACGAGCAGTACTTC. Encoded protein: CASSLGVGDEQYF. The variable domain in full, completed from reference TRBV5-6 and TRBJ2-7, reads DAGVTQSPTHLIKTRGQQVTLRCSPKSGHDTVSWYQQALGQGPQFIFQYYEEEERQRGNFPDRFSGHQFPNYSSELNVNALLLGDSALYLCASSLGVGDEQYFGPGTRLTVT.

This clonotype was seen at least ten times. The V call is TRBV4-1, the J call TRBJ1-1; TRBD1 might be the D (6 bases). CDR1 is MGHRA, CDR2 YSYEKL, per germline. The CDR3 spans 15 residues. Trimming took 0 bases from V and 6 from J, leaving 14 bases between them. CDR3 sequence reads: CASSQDRGRFAEAFF. The CDR3 DNA sequence: TGCGCCAGCAGCCAAGACAGGGGACGTTTCGCTGAAGCTTTCTTT.

This clonotype was counted many times. The CDR3 here is CASSPRTGDNEQFF. In DNA, the CDR3 is TGTGCCAGCTCACCGAGGACAGGGGACAATGAGCAGTTCTTC. This chain joins TRBV18 and TRBJ2-1; 9 nucleotides match TRBD1. The CDR3 is 14 residues long. Germline CDR1 reads KGHSH; CDR2 reads LQKENI. The V gene end was trimmed by 3 bases and the J gene end by 5 bases; junction bases not matched to a gene: 2.

Concerning this clonotype itself: Relative to the germline gene, one junction end is altered; a read error may explain this. This chain uses TRBV4-1 with TRBJ2-1, with 7 bases identical to TRBD2. This CDR3 spans 15 amino acids. CDR1 and CDR2 (germline): MGHRA, YSYEKL. CDR3 sequence reads: CANSQNGLAYNEQFF. CDR3 nucleotide sequence: TGCGCCAACAGCCAAAACGGACTAGCCTACAATGAGCAGTTCTTC.

This clonotype showed up many times. The chain uses TRBV7-9 and TRBJ1-1; D perhaps matches TRBD1 (5 bases). V dropped 9 bases and J dropped 2 bases, with 13 bases sitting between them. The CDR3 contains 13 residues. Germline CDR1 is SEHNR and CDR2 is FQNEAQ (reference sequence). The CDR3 DNA reads as TGTGCCAGAGACGACAGACCAAACACTGAAGCTTTCTTT. It yields the protein CARDDRPNTEAFF.

There are many counts of this clonotype. V gene TRBV7-6 combines with J gene TRBJ2-3; TRBD1 agrees at 7 bases. There are 15 residues in the CDR3. The V gene's germline CDR1 is SGHVS and CDR2 FNYEAQ. V shed 4 bases and J 2 bases; nucleotides not matched to a gene: 6. The CDR3 loop reads CASSYRDSTTDTQYF. CDR3 nucleotide sequence: TGTGCCAGCAGCTACCGGGACAGCACCACAGATACGCAGTATTTT.

Of note for this clonotype: A much larger clone sits a single nucleotide away, making a read error possible. The chain joins TRBV4-2 to TRBJ2-1, with D tentatively TRBD2 (7 bases). V was clipped by 0 bases and J by 3 bases, with 9 bases between them. The V gene's germline CDR1 is LGHNA and CDR2 YNFKEQ. The CDR3 loop spans 15 amino acids. Here the CDR3 reads CASSQERGGYNEQFF. In nucleotides, the CDR3 is TGTGCCAGCAGCCAAGAGAGGGGGGGCTACAATGAGCAGTTCTTC.

The sample holds a few counts of this clonotype. This chain connects TRBV7-2 to TRBJ2-3; TRBD1 might be the D (6 bases). The ends were cut back, 5 bases at V and 2 bases at J, with 14 bases in the middle. Germline lookup yields CDR1 SGHTA and CDR2 FQGNSA. The CDR3 is made up of 15 amino acids. For the CDR3, the DNA is TGTGCCAGCAGCCCAGGGACATACTTCACAGATACGCAGTATTTT. Translating it yields CASSPGTYFTDTQYF. Variable domain in full (rest from reference TRBV7-2 and TRBJ2-3): GAGVSQSPSNKVTEKGKDVELRCDPISGHTALYWYRQSLGQGLEFLIYFQGNSAPDKSGLPSDRFSAERTGGSVSTLTIQRTQQEDSAVYLCASSPGTYFTDTQYFGPGTRLTVL.

Remarks on this clonotype: This could be a read error, since a much larger clone is one nucleotide away. This chain joins TRBV27 and TRBJ1-1; 12 nucleotides line up with TRBD1. The CDR3 sequence is 16 residues long. The trim removed 8 bases at V and 5 bases at J, leaving 12 bases unmatched. The germline V gene has CDR1 MNHEY and CDR2 SMNVEV (reference sequence). The DNA of the CDR3 is TGTGCCAGCCACCAACGGGACAGGGGGCGACGGACTGAAGCTTTCTTT. It yields the protein CASHQRDRGRRTEAFF.